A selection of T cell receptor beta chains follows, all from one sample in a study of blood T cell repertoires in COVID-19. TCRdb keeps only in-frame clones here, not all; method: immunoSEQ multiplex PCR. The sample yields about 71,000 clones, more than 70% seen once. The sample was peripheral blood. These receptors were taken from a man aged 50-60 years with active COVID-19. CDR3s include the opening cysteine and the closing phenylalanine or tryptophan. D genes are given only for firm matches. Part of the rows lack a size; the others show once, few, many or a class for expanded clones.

CDR3: CATEPRTGLGYTF
DNA: TGTGCCACCGAGCCGAGGACAGGGTTAGGTTACACCTTC
D: TRBD1
J: TRBJ1-2
size: NA
V: TRBV24-1

CDR3: CASSESTSIQPQHF
DNA: TGTGCCAGCAGTGAAAGCACGTCTATTCAGCCCCAGCATTTT
D: NA
J: TRBJ1-5
size: NA
V: TRBV2

CDR3: CASSLISPSGRAGETQYF
DNA: TGCGCCAGCAGCTTGATATCCCCTAGCGGGAGGGCCGGGGAGACCCAGTACTTC
D: TRBD2
J: TRBJ2-5
size: NA
V: TRBV5-1

CDR3: CASSDTSLSGNTIYF
DNA: TGTGCCAGTAGTGACACGTCACTCTCTGGAAACACCATATATTTT
D: NA
J: TRBJ1-3
size: NA
V: TRBV19

CDR3: CSVDWPSTDTQYF
DNA: TGCAGCGTTGATTGGCCTAGCACAGATACGCAGTATTTT
D: NA
J: TRBJ2-3
size: NA
V: TRBV29-1

CDR3: CASSLGVQGARVNTEAFF
DNA: TGTGCCAGCAGCTTAGGAGTACAGGGGGCCCGAGTGAACACTGAAGCTTTCTTT
D: TRBD1
J: TRBJ1-1
size: NA
V: TRBV7-9

CDR3: CASSHRSTGLTDTQYF
DNA: TGTGCCAGCAGCCACCGCTCCACGGGACTCACAGATACGCAGTATTTT
D: NA
J: TRBJ2-3
size: NA
V: TRBV11-3

CDR3: CASSVETGTYNEQFF
DNA: TGTGCCAGCAGCGTAGAAACAGGGACCTACAATGAGCAGTTCTTC
D: NA
J: TRBJ2-1
size: NA
V: TRBV9

CDR3: CASSQTRPSTDTQYF
DNA: TGTGCCAGCAGTCAAACTAGACCTAGCACAGATACGCAGTATTTT
D: NA
J: TRBJ2-3
size: once
V: TRBV7-6

CDR3: CASSVESSYNSPLHF
DNA: TGTGCCAGCAGCGTAGAGAGCTCCTATAATTCACCCCTCCACTTT
D: NA
J: TRBJ1-6
size: once
V: TRBV9

CDR3: CASSLAPSDYGNYGYTF
DNA: TGCGCCAGCAGCTTGGCGCCCTCCGATTACGGGAACTATGGCTACACCTTC
D: NA
J: TRBJ1-2
size: NA
V: TRBV5-1

CDR3: CASSLGLAGAGELFF
DNA: TGCGCCAGCAGCTTGGGACTAGCGGGAGCCGGGGAGCTGTTTTTT
D: TRBD2
J: TRBJ2-2
size: NA
V: TRBV5-1

CDR3: CASSEYYQETQYF
DNA: TGCGCCAGCAGTGAATATTACCAAGAGACCCAGTACTTC
D: NA
J: TRBJ2-5
size: NA
V: TRBV10-2

CDR3: CASSTGRNYGYTF
DNA: TGTGCCAGCAGTACTGGTAGAAACTATGGCTACACCTTC
D: NA
J: TRBJ1-2
size: NA
V: TRBV14

CDR3: CASSFGQALSEQFF
DNA: TGTGCCAGCAGCTTTGGACAGGCCCTCAGTGAGCAGTTCTTC
D: TRBD1
J: TRBJ2-1
size: NA
V: TRBV13

CDR3: CASSFMAGTEAFF
DNA: TGTGCCAGCAGTTTCATGGCGGGCACTGAAGCTTTCTTT
D: NA
J: TRBJ1-1
size: NA
V: TRBV27

CDR3: CASSLAGGKVYGYTF
DNA: TGTGCCAGCAGCTTAGCGGGGGGGAAGGTCTATGGCTACACCTTC
D: NA
J: TRBJ1-2
size: NA
V: TRBV7-9

CDR3: CASSSFHEQYF
DNA: TGTGCCAGCAGTTCCTTCCACGAGCAGTACTTC
D: NA
J: TRBJ2-7
size: NA
V: TRBV12-3/TRBV12-4

CDR3: CSVRGGADTQYF
DNA: TGCAGCGTTAGGGGGGGGGCAGATACGCAGTATTTT
D: NA
J: TRBJ2-3
size: NA
V: TRBV29-1

CDR3: CASSIGITEAFF
DNA: TGTGCCAGTAGTATAGGTATCACTGAAGCTTTCTTT
D: NA
J: TRBJ1-1
size: many
V: TRBV19

CDR3: CASSLRTTENYGYTF
DNA: TGTGCCAGCAGCCTGAGAACCACGGAGAACTATGGCTACACCTTC
D: NA
J: TRBJ1-2
size: NA
V: TRBV3-1/TRBV3-2

CDR3: CASSLAATGVETQYF
DNA: TGTGCCAGCAGCTTGGCCGCCACAGGGGTAGAGACCCAGTACTTC
D: TRBD1
J: TRBJ2-5
size: NA
V: TRBV5-6

CDR3: CSVSGLAGLNYNEQFF
DNA: TGCAGCGTTTCGGGACTAGCGGGCTTAAACTACAATGAGCAGTTCTTC
D: TRBD2
J: TRBJ2-1
size: NA
V: TRBV29-1

CDR3: CASSWNPGQIDNYGYTF
DNA: TGCGCCAGCAGCTGGAATCCGGGACAAATTGATAACTATGGCTACACCTTC
D: NA
J: TRBJ1-2
size: NA
V: TRBV5-1

CDR3: CASSYSAGDGTDTQYF
DNA: TGTGCCAGCAGTTACTCAGCGGGCGATGGTACAGATACGCAGTATTTT
D: NA
J: TRBJ2-3
size: NA
V: TRBV6-5

CDR3: CASSIGVKETQYF
DNA: TGTGCCAGCTCGATAGGGGTGAAAGAGACCCAGTACTTC
D: NA
J: TRBJ2-5
size: NA
V: TRBV18

CDR3: CASSDGTGGGGAETQYF
DNA: TGTGCCAGCAGTGACGGGACAGGGGGCGGTGGGGCAGAGACCCAGTACTTC
D: TRBD1
J: TRBJ2-5
size: NA
V: TRBV6-4

CDR3: CATSEPVTDTQYF
DNA: TGTGCCACCAGTGAACCGGTCACAGATACGCAGTATTTT
D: NA
J: TRBJ2-3
size: NA
V: TRBV24-1

CDR3: CATSRAGPGTLAF
DNA: TGTGCCACCAGCAGAGCGGGCCCGGGGACTTTGGCCTTC
D: NA
J: TRBJ1-2
size: NA
V: TRBV15

CDR3: CASSLVPGASSPLHF
DNA: TGTGCCAGCAGTTTAGTCCCAGGGGCAAGTTCACCCCTCCACTTT
D: NA
J: TRBJ1-6
size: NA
V: TRBV28

CDR3: CASSSGQTIGYGYTF
DNA: TGTGCCAGCAGCTCGGGACAGACCATTGGCTATGGCTACACCTTC
D: TRBD1
J: TRBJ1-2
size: few
V: TRBV7-2

CDR3: CASSESTLQGLTDTQYF
DNA: TGCGCCAGCAGTGAGTCGACGCTACAGGGACTAACAGATACGCAGTATTTT
D: NA
J: TRBJ2-3
size: NA
V: TRBV10-1

CDR3: CSVDAGTGNSGANVLTF
DNA: TGCAGCGTTGATGCCGGGACAGGGAACTCTGGGGCCAACGTCCTGACTTTC
D: TRBD1
J: TRBJ2-6
size: once
V: TRBV29-1

CDR3: CASSQTSGSYNEQFF
DNA: TGTGCCAGCAGTCAAACTAGCGGTTCTTACAATGAGCAGTTCTTC
D: TRBD2
J: TRBJ2-1
size: NA
V: TRBV6-6

CDR3: CASSVTGDGSRSRTQHF
DNA: TGTGCCAGCAGCGTTACGGGGGACGGTTCAAGAAGCAGAACCCAGCATTTT
D: NA
J: TRBJ1-5
size: NA
V: TRBV9

CDR3: CASSSGTVGNTIYF
DNA: TGCGCCAGCAGCAGCGGGACGGTCGGAAACACCATATATTTT
D: NA
J: TRBJ1-3
size: NA
V: TRBV5-1

CDR3: CASSSQGNGYTF
DNA: TGTGCCAGCAGCTCACAGGGCAATGGCTACACCTTC
D: NA
J: TRBJ1-2
size: NA
V: TRBV5-8

CDR3: CASGDRKNEAFF
DNA: TGCGCCAGCGGGGACAGGAAAAATGAAGCTTTCTTT
D: TRBD1
J: TRBJ1-1
size: NA
V: TRBV4-1

CDR3: CAISEPTSGRAPEQFF
DNA: TGTGCCATCAGTGAGCCAACTAGCGGGAGGGCCCCTGAGCAGTTCTTC
D: TRBD2
J: TRBJ2-1
size: NA
V: TRBV10-3

CDR3: CASSEEGGRAEAFF
DNA: TGTGCCAGCAGTGAGGAGGGAGGAAGGGCTGAAGCTTTCTTT
D: NA
J: TRBJ1-1
size: NA
V: TRBV2

CDR3: CASSLDRVGQETQYF
DNA: TGCGCCAGCAGCTTGGACAGGGTGGGCCAAGAGACCCAGTACTTC
D: NA
J: TRBJ2-5
size: NA
V: TRBV5-1

CDR3: CASSTQGAGYEQYF
DNA: TGTGCCAGCAGTACACAGGGGGCTGGGTACGAGCAGTACTTC
D: TRBD1
J: TRBJ2-7
size: NA
V: TRBV2

CDR3: CASSEAGRVSPLHF
DNA: TGTGCCAGCAGTGAAGCAGGGAGGGTTTCACCCCTCCACTTT
D: NA
J: TRBJ1-6
size: NA
V: TRBV6-1

CDR3: CASSPSGGAGTDTQYF
DNA: TGTGCCAGCAGCCCTAGCGGGGGGGCGGGCACAGATACGCAGTATTTT
D: TRBD2
J: TRBJ2-3
size: few
V: TRBV7-3

CDR3: CASSRGASGADTQYF
DNA: TGTGCCAGCAGCCGTGGGGCTAGCGGCGCAGATACGCAGTATTTT
D: TRBD2
J: TRBJ2-3
size: NA
V: TRBV11-3

CDR3: CASSLTGARGTGELFF
DNA: TGTGCCAGCAGCTTAACCGGGGCGCGGGGCACCGGGGAGCTGTTTTTT
D: NA
J: TRBJ2-2
size: NA
V: TRBV7-9

CDR3: CASSQPGTAGNTIYF
DNA: TGTGCCAGCAGTCAACCAGGGACAGCTGGAAACACCATATATTTT
D: TRBD1
J: TRBJ1-3
size: NA
V: TRBV6-6

CDR3: CASTPGQLNSPLHF
DNA: TGCGCCAGCACCCCGGGACAGCTTAATTCACCCCTCCACTTT
D: TRBD1
J: TRBJ1-6
size: NA
V: TRBV5-1

CDR3: CASSYDRGTTEAFF
DNA: TGTGCCAGCAGTTATGATAGGGGGACCACTGAAGCTTTCTTT
D: NA
J: TRBJ1-1
size: NA
V: TRBV6-6

CDR3: CASSLSGRGNEQFF
DNA: TGTGCCAGCAGCCTTAGCGGGAGAGGCAATGAGCAGTTCTTC
D: TRBD2
J: TRBJ2-1
size: NA
V: TRBV9

CDR3: CASSLGRDYSGNTIYF
DNA: TGTGCCAGCAGCTTAGGTCGGGACTACTCTGGAAACACCATATATTTT
D: NA
J: TRBJ1-3
size: once
V: TRBV11-2

CDR3: CSASPGHRGTEAFF
DNA: TGCAGTGCTAGTCCGGGACACCGGGGCACTGAAGCTTTCTTT
D: NA
J: TRBJ1-1
size: NA
V: TRBV20-1

CDR3: CASSRQGMNTEAFF
DNA: TGTGCCAGTAGTCGACAGGGGATGAACACTGAAGCTTTCTTT
D: TRBD1
J: TRBJ1-1
size: NA
V: TRBV19

CDR3: CASSVVDRSPHGYTF
DNA: TGTGCCAGCAGCGTAGTGGACAGATCTCCGCATGGCTACACCTTC
D: NA
J: TRBJ1-2
size: NA
V: TRBV9

CDR3: CATSPGQGAAGANVLTF
DNA: TGTGCCACCAGTCCTGGACAGGGGGCAGCGGGGGCCAACGTCCTGACTTTC
D: TRBD1
J: TRBJ2-6
size: NA
V: TRBV24-1

CDR3: CATSTMDRGRVETQYF
DNA: TGTGCCACCAGCACTATGGACAGGGGGCGTGTGGAGACCCAGTACTTC
D: TRBD1
J: TRBJ2-5
size: NA
V: TRBV15